This is a list of T cell receptor beta chains from one sample in a study of blood T cells in healthy people across ages. TCRdb re-analysed the 5' RACE reads in MiXCR, keeping a single row per CDR3 protein. This table holds roughly 1 million distinct CDR3 sequences, under 30% found once. These data also featured in a second study, about T cells of mothers and their children.

The sequencing input was blood. These receptors were obtained from a girl aged 2-15 years in good health. Each CDR3 is given with its conserved first and last residue. A D gene is named only where the DNA matches it firmly. Rows may omit the clone size; those that give it use once, few, many or a size class.

D,size,J,V,DNA,CDR3
TRBD2,few,TRBJ2-5,TRBV7-6,TGTGCCAGCAGCCGATTAGGGACGGGGGGGGAGACCCAGTACTTC,CASSRLGTGGETQYF
TRBD2,few,TRBJ2-6,TRBV9,TGTGCCAGCAGCGACGGGGGGGCGTCTGGGGCCAACGTCCTGACTTTC,CASSDGGASGANVLTF
.,few,TRBJ2-1,TRBV20-1,TGCAGTGCTACCTCCCCACAGGGCGGGCAGTTCTTC,CSATSPQGGQFF
TRBD1,.,TRBJ2-7,TRBV20-1,TGCAGTGCTGCCGGGACAGTAGACGAGCAGTACTTC,CSAAGTVDEQYF
TRBD1,few,TRBJ1-4,TRBV29-1,TGCAGCGTACGGACAGGGCATAATGAAAAACTGTTTTTT,CSVRTGHNEKLFF
.,.,TRBJ1-1,TRBV25-1,TGTGCCAGCAGTGACCATCGAATGACGGACACTGAAGCTTTCTTT,CASSDHRMTDTEAFF
.,few,TRBJ2-7,TRBV5-1,TGCGCCAGCAGCTTCCTAGCTGGTGGGATGTACGAGCAGTACTTC,CASSFLAGGMYEQYF
TRBD1,few,TRBJ2-7,TRBV10-3,TGTGCCATCAGGGGGACAGGGGGTTTGGACGAGCAGTACTTC,CAIRGTGGLDEQYF
.,many,TRBJ2-3,TRBV29-1,TGCAGCGTTGTAGGCGGAGGTCTTTACACAGATACGCAGTATTTT,CSVVGGGLYTDTQYF
.,few,TRBJ2-7,TRBV29-1,TGCAGCGTTTTCAGCGGAGGGATCTCCTACGAGCAGTACTTC,CSVFSGGISYEQYF
TRBD1,few,TRBJ1-1,TRBV2,TGTGCCAGCAGAGAGGGGGCGGCGAACACTGAAGCTTTCTTT,CASREGAANTEAFF
.,.,TRBJ2-1,TRBV14,TGTGCCAGCAGCGCCGGGACCCCGAGGTTCTTC,CASSAGTPRFF
.,.,TRBJ1-2,TRBV10-3,TGTGCCATCCCTCGACCCGAAGGGGGCTACACCTTC,CAIPRPEGGYTF
.,few,TRBJ2-7,TRBV28,TGTGCCAGCAGTTTAATTGGCGACCCGTGGGACCACGAGCAGTACTTC,CASSLIGDPWDHEQYF
.,.,TRBJ1-5,TRBV3-1,TGTGCCAGCAGCCAGGGGTTCCAGCCCCAGCATTTT,CASSQGFQPQHF
.,few,TRBJ2-5,TRBV6-2/TRBV6-3,TGTGCCAGCAGTAATCGGATGGGGGAGACCCAGTACTTC,CASSNRMGETQYF
TRBD1,few,TRBJ1-3,TRBV15,TGTGCCACCAGCTCGGACAGGGGAAACACCATATATTTT,CATSSDRGNTIYF
.,few,TRBJ2-3,TRBV7-2,TGTGCCAGCAGCTTATACTTTCAGGACTTCACAGATACGCAGTATTTT,CASSLYFQDFTDTQYF
TRBD1,few,TRBJ1-2,TRBV7-2,TGTGCCAGCAGCGGATCGACAGGGGGATACTATGGCTACACCTTC,CASSGSTGGYYGYTF
.,few,TRBJ2-7,TRBV5-1,TGCGCCAGCAGCTTGGGCGGCGGGGAAGCCTACGAGCAGTACTTC,CASSLGGGEAYEQYF
TRBD1,few,TRBJ2-4,TRBV6-6,TGTGCCAGCAGAATTACAGGGGGCCTAACCAAAAACATTCAGTACTTC,CASRITGGLTKNIQYF
TRBD1,few,TRBJ2-3,TRBV20-1,TGCAGTGCTCCCGGGACAGGGTTAATAGATACGCAGTATTTT,CSAPGTGLIDTQYF
TRBD1,.,TRBJ2-7,TRBV10-3,TGTGCCATCAGTGAAGGGGGCCTCTTCTACGAGCAGTACTTC,CAISEGGLFYEQYF
.,.,TRBJ2-5,TRBV6-6,TGTGCCAGCAGTTACGGGGGGGCCGGAGAGACCCAGTACTTC,CASSYGGAGETQYF
.,few,TRBJ2-1,TRBV25-1,TGTGCCAGCAGTGAAGCGGCAGCAGTCTTCTATGGAGATGAGCAGTTCTTC,CASSEAAAVFYGDEQFF
.,few,TRBJ2-7,TRBV15,TGTGCCACCCGGACTGAGGGAGGCTACGAGCAGTACTTC,CATRTEGGYEQYF
TRBD2,.,TRBJ2-5,TRBV29-1,TGCAGCGTTGCACGGGAGGCAGAGACCCAGTACTTC,CSVAREAETQYF
.,.,TRBJ2-1,TRBV4-1,TGCGCCAGCAGCCGTGACAGTGATGAGCAGTTCTTC,CASSRDSDEQFF
.,few,TRBJ2-5,TRBV6-1,TGTGCCAGCAGTGAACGCAGGATCTCACAAGAGACCCAGTACTTC,CASSERRISQETQYF